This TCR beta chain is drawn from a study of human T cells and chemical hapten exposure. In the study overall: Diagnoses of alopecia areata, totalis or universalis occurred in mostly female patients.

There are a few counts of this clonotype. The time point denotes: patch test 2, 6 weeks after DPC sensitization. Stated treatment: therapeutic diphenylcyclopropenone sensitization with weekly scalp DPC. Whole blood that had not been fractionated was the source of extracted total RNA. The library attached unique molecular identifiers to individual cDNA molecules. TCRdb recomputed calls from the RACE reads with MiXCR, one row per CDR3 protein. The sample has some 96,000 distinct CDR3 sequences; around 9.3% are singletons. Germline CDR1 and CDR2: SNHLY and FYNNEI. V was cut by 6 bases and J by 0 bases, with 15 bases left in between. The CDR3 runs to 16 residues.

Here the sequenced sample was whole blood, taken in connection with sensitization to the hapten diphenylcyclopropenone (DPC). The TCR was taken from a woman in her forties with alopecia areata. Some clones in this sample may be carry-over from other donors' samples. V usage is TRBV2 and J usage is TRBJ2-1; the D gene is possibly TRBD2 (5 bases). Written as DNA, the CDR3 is TGTGCCAGCAGGACTCGACTAAGCGGCTCCTACAATGAGCAGTTCTTC. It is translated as CASRTRLSGSYNEQFF.